The entry below describes one TCR beta chain. This entry is derived from a study of blood T cell repertoires in COVID-19. Study details: Some COVID-19 samples were acute and others convalescent; all came from the United States, Italy and Spain.

The repertoire was sequenced with immunoSEQ multiplex PCR; TCRdb's copy has only in-frame clones and lacks some. The data hold about 400,000 clones, with about 88% observed a single time. Per the germline V gene, CDR1 is SGHAT and CDR2 is FQNNGV. V was pared by 1 base and J by 0 bases, with 12 bases between. The CDR3 contains 17 residues. Sequenced: peripheral blood. This sequence originates from a human donor in a cohort sampled during active COVID-19. The rearrangement joins TRBV11-2 to TRBJ1-4; no clear D. CDR3 loop: CASSLGAEEATNEKLFF. CDR3 coding DNA: TGTGCCAGCAGCTTAGGCGCTGAAGAAGCAACTAATGAAAAACTGTTTTTT.